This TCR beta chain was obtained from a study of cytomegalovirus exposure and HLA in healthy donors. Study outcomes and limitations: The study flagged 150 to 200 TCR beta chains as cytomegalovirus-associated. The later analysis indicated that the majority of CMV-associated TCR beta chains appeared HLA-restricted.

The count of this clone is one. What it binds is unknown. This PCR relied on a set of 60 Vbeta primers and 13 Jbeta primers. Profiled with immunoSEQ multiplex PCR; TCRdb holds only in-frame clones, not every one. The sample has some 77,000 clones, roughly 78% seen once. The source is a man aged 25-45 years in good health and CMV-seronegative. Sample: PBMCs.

Here the CDR3 reads CSTSDRIQYF. The CDR3 DNA is TGCAGTACCAGTGACAGGATTCAGTACTTC. The V and J genes are TRBV20-1 and TRBJ2-4, with D tentatively TRBD1 (6 bases). Trimming took 8 bases from V and 10 from J, leaving 12 bases between them. The CDR3 consists of 10 residues. Germline V gene data show CDR1 as DFQATT and CDR2 as SNEGSKA (reference sequence).